This TCR beta chain is drawn from a study of blood T cell repertoires in COVID-19. Whole-study context: Sample material is recorded as cDNA or gDNA derived from T cells, B-cell-depleted T cells, or PBMCs.

Original analysis: Nucleated cell counts were estimated from reference gene primer amplification. Sequenced by immunoSEQ multiplex PCR; TCRdb stores in-frame clones only, minus some. V and J calls and clone size are copied from that table; D and trimming were computed from the DNA. The data hold about 140,000 clones, with 80% to 85% observed a single time. Participant-reported clinical history was the basis for cohort assignment. The germline gives CDR1 SGHNT, CDR2 YENEEA. This CDR3 is 17 amino acids long. V lost 5 bases to trimming and J lost 5 bases; unmatched junction nucleotides: 12. The chain carries TRBV11-3 and TRBJ2-2, with 9 bases that match TRBD1. This sequence was found in a man aged 40-49 years with acute COVID-19. Material for sequencing was PBMCs or T cells enriched from blood (not recorded which). CDR3 loop: CASSAPKDRGGTGELFF. The CDR3, as DNA: TGTGCCAGCAGCGCCCCTAAGGACAGGGGTGGGACCGGGGAGCTGTTTTTT.